Here is one T cell receptor beta chain with its context. Profiled with immunoSEQ multiplex PCR; TCRdb holds only in-frame clones, not every one. This table holds roughly 57,000 clones, nearly 90% found once. This record comes from a study of T cell changes during pregnancy in multiple sclerosis. In germline, CDR1 is SNHLY, CDR2 FYNNEI. V was clipped by 5 bases and J by 2 bases, with 15 bases between them. This CDR3 is built from 16 residues. The source material was peripheral blood, sampled in the first trimester of pregnancy. The chain has TRBV2 and TRBJ2-2; possible D gene TRBD1, 6 bases. This receptor was taken from a female donor with multiple sclerosis, enrolled in a pregnancy study. The CDR3 DNA reads as TGTGCCAGCAGTCCCCCACAGGGTACTAACACCGGGGAGCTGTTTTTT. It yields the protein CASSPPQGTNTGELFF.